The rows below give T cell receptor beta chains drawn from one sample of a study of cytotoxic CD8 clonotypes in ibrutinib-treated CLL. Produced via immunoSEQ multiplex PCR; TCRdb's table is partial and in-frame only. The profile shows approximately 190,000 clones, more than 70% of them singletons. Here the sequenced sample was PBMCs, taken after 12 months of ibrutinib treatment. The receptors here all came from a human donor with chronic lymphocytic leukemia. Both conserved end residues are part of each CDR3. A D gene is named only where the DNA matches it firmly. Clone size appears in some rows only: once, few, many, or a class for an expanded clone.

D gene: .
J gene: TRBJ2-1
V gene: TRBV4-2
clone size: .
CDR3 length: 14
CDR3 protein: CASSPVHGSNEQFF
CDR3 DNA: TGTGCCAGCAGCCCAGTTCACGGGTCCAATGAGCAGTTCTTC

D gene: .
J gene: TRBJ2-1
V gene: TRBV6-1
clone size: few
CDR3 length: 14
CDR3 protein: CASSGKGYWAEQFF
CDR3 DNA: TGTGCCAGCAGTGGCAAGGGGTATTGGGCTGAGCAGTTCTTC

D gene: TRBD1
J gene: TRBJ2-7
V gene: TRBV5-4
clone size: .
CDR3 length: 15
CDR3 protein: CASSRTGTLGDEQYF
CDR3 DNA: TGTGCCAGCAGCCGGACAGGGACTCTTGGGGACGAGCAGTACTTC

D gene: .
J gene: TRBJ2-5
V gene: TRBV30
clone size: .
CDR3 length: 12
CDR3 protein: CAWSPGRETQYF
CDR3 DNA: TGTGCCTGGAGCCCCGGTAGGGAGACCCAGTACTTC

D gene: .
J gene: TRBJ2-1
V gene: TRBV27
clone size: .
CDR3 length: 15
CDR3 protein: CASSLRWEWFDEQFF
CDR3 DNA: TGTGCCAGCAGTTTAAGGTGGGAGTGGTTCGATGAGCAGTTCTTC

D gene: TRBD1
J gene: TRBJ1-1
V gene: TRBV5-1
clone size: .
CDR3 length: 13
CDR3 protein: CASSLQTGAEAFF
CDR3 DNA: TGCGCCAGCAGCTTACAGACAGGGGCTGAAGCTTTCTTT

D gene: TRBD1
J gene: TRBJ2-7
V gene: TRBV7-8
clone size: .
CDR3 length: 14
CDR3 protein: CASSFGQGAFEQYF
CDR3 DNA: TGTGCCAGCAGCTTCGGACAGGGGGCATTCGAGCAGTACTTC

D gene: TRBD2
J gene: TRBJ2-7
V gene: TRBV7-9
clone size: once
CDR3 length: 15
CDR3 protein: CASSLEGRDYYEQYF
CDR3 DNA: TGTGCCAGCAGCTTAGAGGGACGGGACTACTACGAGCAGTACTTC

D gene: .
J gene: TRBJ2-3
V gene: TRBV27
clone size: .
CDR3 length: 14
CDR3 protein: CASSLLAAEDTQYF
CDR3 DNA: TGTGCCAGCAGTTTACTAGCAGCCGAGGATACGCAGTATTTT

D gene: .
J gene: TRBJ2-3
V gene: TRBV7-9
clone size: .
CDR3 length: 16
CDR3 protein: CASSFIGWREPDTQYF
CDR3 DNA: TGTGCCAGCAGCTTTATTGGTTGGCGGGAACCAGATACGCAGTATTTT

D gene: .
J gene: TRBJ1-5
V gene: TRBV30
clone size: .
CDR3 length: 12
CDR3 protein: CAWSVKGQPQHF
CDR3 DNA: TGTGCCTGGAGTGTTAAGGGTCAGCCCCAGCATTTT

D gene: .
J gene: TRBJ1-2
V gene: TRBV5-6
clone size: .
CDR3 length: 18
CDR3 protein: CASSLVETGVPLGYGYTF
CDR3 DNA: TGTGCCAGCAGCTTGGTGGAGACAGGCGTCCCTTTGGGCTATGGCTACACCTTC

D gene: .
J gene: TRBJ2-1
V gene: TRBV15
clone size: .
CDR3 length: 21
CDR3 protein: CATSSFALAVLYPSSYNEQFF
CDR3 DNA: TGTGCCACCAGCAGTTTCGCGTTGGCGGTCCTTTATCCTAGCTCTTACAATGAGCAGTTCTTC

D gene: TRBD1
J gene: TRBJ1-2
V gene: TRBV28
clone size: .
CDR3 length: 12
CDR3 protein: CASAEGGNGYTF
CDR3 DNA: TGTGCCAGCGCGGAAGGGGGCAATGGCTACACCTTC

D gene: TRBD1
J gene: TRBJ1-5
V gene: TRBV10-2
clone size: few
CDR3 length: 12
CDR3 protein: CASTGGHQPQHF
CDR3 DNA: TGCGCCAGTACAGGGGGCCATCAGCCCCAGCATTTT

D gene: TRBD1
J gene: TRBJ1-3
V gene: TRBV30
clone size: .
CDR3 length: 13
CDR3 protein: CAWGGQTGNTIYF
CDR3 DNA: TGTGCCTGGGGGGGACAGACTGGAAACACCATATATTTT

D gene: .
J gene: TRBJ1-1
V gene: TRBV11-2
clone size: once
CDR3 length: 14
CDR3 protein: CASSSTRGGGEAFF
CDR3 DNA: TGTGCCAGCAGCTCCACGCGGGGAGGAGGTGAAGCTTTCTTT

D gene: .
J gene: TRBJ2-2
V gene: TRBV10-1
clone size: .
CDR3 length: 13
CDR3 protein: CASSLGRTGELFF
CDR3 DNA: TGCGCCAGCAGTTTGGGGCGCACCGGGGAGCTGTTTTTT

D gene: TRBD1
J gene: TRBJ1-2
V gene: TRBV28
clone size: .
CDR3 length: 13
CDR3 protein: CASSSRGDYGYTF
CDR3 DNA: TGTGCCAGCAGTTCCAGGGGGGACTATGGCTACACCTTC

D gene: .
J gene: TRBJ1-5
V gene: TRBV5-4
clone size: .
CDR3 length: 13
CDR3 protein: CASSRWGNQPQHF
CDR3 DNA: TGTGCCAGCAGTAGGTGGGGGAATCAGCCCCAGCATTTT

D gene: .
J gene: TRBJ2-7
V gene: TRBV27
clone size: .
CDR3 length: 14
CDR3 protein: CASSFVGLRYEQYF
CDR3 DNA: TGTGCCAGCAGTTTCGTAGGGTTGAGGTACGAGCAGTACTTC

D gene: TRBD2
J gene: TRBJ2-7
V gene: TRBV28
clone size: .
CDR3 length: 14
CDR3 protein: CASSATHREDEQYF
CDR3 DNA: TGTGCCAGCAGTGCAACCCACCGGGAGGACGAGCAGTACTTC

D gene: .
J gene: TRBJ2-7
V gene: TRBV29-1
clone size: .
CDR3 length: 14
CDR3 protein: CSVEIPGPSYEQYF
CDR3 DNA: TGCAGCGTTGAGATTCCAGGGCCTTCCTACGAGCAGTACTTC

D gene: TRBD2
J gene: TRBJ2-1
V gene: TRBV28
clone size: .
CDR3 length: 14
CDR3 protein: CASTLAAGYNEQFF
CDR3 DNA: TGTGCCAGCACCCTAGCGGCCGGCTACAATGAGCAGTTCTTC

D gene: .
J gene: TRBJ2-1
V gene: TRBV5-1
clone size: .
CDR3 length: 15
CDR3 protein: CASSLGTGTYNEQFF
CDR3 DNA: TGCGCCAGCAGCTTAGGGACTGGCACCTACAATGAGCAGTTCTTC

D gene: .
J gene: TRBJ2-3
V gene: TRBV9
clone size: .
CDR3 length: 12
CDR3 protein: CASSPLRDTQYF
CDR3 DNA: TGTGCCAGCAGCCCGTTGCGGGATACGCAGTATTTT

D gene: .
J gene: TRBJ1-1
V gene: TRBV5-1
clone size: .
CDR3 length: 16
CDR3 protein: CASSLREATPATEAFF
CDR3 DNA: TGCGCCAGCAGCCTCCGGGAGGCCACCCCTGCGACTGAAGCTTTCTTT

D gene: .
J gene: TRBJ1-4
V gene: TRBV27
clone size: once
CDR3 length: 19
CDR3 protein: CASSARGRGLFLTNEKLFF
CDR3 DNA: TGTGCCAGCAGTGCCCGGGGCAGGGGCCTCTTCTTAACTAATGAAAAACTGTTTTTT

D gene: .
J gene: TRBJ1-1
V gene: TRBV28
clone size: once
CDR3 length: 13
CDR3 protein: CASSLEGYAEAFF
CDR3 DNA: TGTGCCAGCAGTTTAGAGGGGTACGCTGAAGCTTTCTTT

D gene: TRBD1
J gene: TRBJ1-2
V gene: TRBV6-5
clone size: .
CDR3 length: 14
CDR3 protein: CASRRQGTAYGYTF
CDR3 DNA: TGTGCCAGCAGGCGACAGGGCACGGCCTATGGCTACACCTTC

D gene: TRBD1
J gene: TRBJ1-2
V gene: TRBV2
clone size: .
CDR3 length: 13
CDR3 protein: CASSQTGGYGYTF
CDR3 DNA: TGTGCCAGCAGTCAGACAGGGGGCTATGGCTACACCTTC

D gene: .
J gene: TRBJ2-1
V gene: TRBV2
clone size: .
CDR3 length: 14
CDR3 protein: CASSNRGAGYEQFF
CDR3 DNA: TGTGCCAGCAGTAATCGGGGGGCGGGATATGAGCAGTTCTTC

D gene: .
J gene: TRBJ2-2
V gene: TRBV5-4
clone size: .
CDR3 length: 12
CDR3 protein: CASSLNTGELFF
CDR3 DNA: TGTGCCAGCAGCTTGAACACCGGGGAGCTGTTTTTT

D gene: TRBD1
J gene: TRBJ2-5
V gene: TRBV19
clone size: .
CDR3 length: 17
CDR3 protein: CASSIHRDRGNQETQYF
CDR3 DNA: TGTGCCAGTAGTATCCACCGGGACAGAGGTAACCAAGAGACCCAGTACTTC

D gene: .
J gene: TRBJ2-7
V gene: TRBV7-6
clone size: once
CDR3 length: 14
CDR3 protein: CASSSQWGAHEQYF
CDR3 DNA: TGTGCCAGCAGCTCCCAGTGGGGGGCCCACGAGCAGTACTTC

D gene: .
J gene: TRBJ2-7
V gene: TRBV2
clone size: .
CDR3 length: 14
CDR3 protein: CASRGGWNYYEQYF
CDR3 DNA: TGTGCCAGCAGGGGGGGCTGGAACTACTACGAGCAGTACTTC

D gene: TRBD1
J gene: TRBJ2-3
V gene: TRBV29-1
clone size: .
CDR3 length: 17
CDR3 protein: CSVVAGQGFPGTDTQYF
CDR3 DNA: TGCAGCGTTGTTGCGGGACAGGGGTTTCCGGGCACAGATACGCAGTATTTT

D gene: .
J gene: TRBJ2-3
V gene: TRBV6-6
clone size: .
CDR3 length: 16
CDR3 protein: CASSRTTSYLTDTQYF
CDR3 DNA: TGTGCCAGCAGTCGGACGACTAGTTACCTCACAGATACGCAGTATTTT

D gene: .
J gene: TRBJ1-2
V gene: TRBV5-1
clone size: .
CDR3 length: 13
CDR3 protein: CASSVTGLGGYTF
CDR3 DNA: TGCGCCAGCAGCGTGACAGGCCTGGGGGGCTACACCTTC

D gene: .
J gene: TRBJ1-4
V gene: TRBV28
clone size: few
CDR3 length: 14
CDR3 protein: CASSWLGAVGELFF
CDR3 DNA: TGTGCCAGCAGTTGGTTGGGCGCGGTAGGAGAACTGTTTTTT

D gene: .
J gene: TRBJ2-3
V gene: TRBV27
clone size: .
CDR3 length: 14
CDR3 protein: CASSLRHARDTQYF
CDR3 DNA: TGTGCCAGCAGTCTAAGACACGCTAGGGATACGCAGTATTTT

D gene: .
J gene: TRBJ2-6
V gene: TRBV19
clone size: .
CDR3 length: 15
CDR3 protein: CASRGGVPGANVLTF
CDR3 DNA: TGTGCCAGTAGAGGCGGGGTGCCAGGGGCCAACGTCCTGACTTTC

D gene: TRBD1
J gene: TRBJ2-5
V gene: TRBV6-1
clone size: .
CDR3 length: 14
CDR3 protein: CASSGTGGRKTQYF
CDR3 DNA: TGTGCCAGCAGTGGCACAGGGGGCCGTAAGACCCAGTACTTC

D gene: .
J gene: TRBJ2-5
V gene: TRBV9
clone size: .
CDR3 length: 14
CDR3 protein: CASSALGGRETQYF
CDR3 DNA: TGTGCCAGCAGCGCCCTGGGGGGACGCGAGACCCAGTACTTC

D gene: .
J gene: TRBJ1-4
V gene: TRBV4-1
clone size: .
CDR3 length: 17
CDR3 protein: CASSPGYRGATNEKLFF
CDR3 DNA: TGCGCCAGCAGCCCCGGGTATAGGGGTGCAACTAATGAAAAACTGTTTTTT

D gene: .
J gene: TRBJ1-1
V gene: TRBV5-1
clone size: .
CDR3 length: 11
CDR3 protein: CASSLAGEAFF
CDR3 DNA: TGCGCCAGCAGCTTGGCCGGGGAAGCTTTCTTT

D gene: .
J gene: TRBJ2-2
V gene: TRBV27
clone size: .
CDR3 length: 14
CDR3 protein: CASSFQANTGELFF
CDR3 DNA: TGTGCCAGCAGTTTCCAGGCCAACACCGGGGAGCTGTTTTTT